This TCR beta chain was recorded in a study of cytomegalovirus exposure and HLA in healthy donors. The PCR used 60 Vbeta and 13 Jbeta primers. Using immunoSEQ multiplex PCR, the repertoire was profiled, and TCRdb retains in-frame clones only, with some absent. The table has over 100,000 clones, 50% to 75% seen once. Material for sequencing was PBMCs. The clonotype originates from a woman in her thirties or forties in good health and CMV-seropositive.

CDR3: CAIAGSTGTGYTNTGELFF. DNA of the CDR3: TGTGCCATCGCGGGATCTACCGGGACAGGGTATACGAACACCGGGGAGCTGTTTTTT. The rearrangement uses TRBV2 and TRBJ2-2; the match to TRBD1 covers 9 bases. The CDR3 sequence is 19 residues long. CDR1 and CDR2 (germline): SNHLY, FYNNEI. V lost 10 bases and J lost 0; bases outside the gene matches: 18.